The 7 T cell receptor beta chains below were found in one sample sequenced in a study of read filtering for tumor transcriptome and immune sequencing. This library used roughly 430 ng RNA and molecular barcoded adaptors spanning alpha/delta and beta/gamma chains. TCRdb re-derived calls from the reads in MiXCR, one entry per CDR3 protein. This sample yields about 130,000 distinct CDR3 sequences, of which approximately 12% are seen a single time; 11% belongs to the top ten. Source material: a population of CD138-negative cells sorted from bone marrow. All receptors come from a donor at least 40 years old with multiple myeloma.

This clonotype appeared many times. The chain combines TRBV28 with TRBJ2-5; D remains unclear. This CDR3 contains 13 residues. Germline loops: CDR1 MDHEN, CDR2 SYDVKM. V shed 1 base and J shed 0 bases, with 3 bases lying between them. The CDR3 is CASSLSNQETQYF. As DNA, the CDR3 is TGTGCCAGCAGTTTATCCAACCAAGAGACCCAGTACTTC.

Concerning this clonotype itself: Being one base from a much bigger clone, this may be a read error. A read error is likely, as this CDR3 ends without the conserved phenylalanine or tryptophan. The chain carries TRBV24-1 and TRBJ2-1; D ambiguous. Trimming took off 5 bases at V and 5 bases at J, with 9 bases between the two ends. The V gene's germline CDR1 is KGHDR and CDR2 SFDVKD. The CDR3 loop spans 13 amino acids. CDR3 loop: CATSGRLDNEQFS. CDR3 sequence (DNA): TGTGCCACCAGTGGCCGACTCGACAATGAGCAGTTCTCC.

CDR3 residues: CASSLDDRDYLTYEQYF. The CDR3 coding sequence is TGTGCCAGCAGCTTAGATGACCGAGACTACCTTACCTACGAGCAGTACTTC. This sequence joins TRBV7-8 and TRBJ2-7; D may be TRBD2 (5 bases). This CDR3 has 17 residues. V was clipped by 1 base and J by 2 bases, with 18 bases between them. The V gene's germline CDR1 is SGHVS and CDR2 FQNEAQ.

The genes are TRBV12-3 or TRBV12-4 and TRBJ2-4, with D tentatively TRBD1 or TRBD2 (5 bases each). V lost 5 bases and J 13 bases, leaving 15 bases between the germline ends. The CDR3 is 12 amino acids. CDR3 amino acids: CASSPGTAEQYF. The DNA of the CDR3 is TGTGCCAGCAGTCCCGGGACCGCTGAGCAGTACTTC.

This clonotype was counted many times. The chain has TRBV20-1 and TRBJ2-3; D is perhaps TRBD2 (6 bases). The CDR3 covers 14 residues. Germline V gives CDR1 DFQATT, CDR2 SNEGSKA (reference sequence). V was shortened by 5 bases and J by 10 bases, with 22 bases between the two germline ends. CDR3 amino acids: CSAFPQVSGLPQYF. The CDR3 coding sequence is TGCAGTGCTTTCCCCCAAGTGTCGGGACTCCCGCAGTATTTT.

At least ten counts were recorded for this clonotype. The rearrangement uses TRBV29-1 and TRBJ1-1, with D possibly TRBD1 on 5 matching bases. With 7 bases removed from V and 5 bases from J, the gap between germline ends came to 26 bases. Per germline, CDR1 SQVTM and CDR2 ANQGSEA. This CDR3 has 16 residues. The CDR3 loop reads CSGSVGTGFEGTEAFF. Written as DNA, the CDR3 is TGCAGCGGGAGTGTTGGGACGGGCTTTGAGGGGACTGAAGCTTTCTTT.

The CDR3 coding sequence is TGTGCCAGCAGCCCTCCGGGACAGGGGACCACTAGCGCGTGGTACGAGCAGTACTTC. This encodes CASSPPGQGTTSAWYEQYF. The rearrangement links TRBV7-9 to TRBJ2-7, with 10 bases lining up with TRBD1. CDR3 length: 19 residues. The J segment lost 4 bases and the V segment lost 5 bases, leaving 20 bases of the junction unmatched. Germline CDR1 SEHNR, CDR2 FQNEAQ (reference sequence).